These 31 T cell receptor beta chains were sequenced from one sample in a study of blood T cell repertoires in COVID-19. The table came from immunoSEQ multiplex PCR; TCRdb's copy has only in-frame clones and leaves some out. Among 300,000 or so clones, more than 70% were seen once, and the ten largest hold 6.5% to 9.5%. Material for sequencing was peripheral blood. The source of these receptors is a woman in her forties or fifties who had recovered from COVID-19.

CDR3 bases: TGCGCCAGCAGTGCCGGGACAGGGGTCGACTACGAGCAGTACTTC. This sequence encodes CASSAGTGVDYEQYF. The chain links TRBV10-1 to TRBJ2-7; the match to TRBD1 covers 10 bases. The V gene's germline CDR1 is WNHNN and CDR2 SYGVQD (reference sequence). With V trimmed by 4 bases and J by 3 bases, 6 bases remained unmatched. The CDR3 covers 15 residues.

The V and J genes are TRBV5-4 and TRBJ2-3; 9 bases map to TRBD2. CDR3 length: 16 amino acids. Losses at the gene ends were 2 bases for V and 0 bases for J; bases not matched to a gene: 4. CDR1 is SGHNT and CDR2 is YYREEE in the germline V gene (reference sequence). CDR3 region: CASSLGTSHSTDTQYF. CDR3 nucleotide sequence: TGTGCCAGCAGCTTAGGGACTAGCCATAGCACAGATACGCAGTATTTT.

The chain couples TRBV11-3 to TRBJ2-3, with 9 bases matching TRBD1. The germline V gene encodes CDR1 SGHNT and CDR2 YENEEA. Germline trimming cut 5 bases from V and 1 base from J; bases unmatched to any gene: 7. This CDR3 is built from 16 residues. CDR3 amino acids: CASSIGQGQGTDTQYF. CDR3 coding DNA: TGTGCCAGCAGCATAGGACAGGGGCAGGGCACAGATACGCAGTATTTT.

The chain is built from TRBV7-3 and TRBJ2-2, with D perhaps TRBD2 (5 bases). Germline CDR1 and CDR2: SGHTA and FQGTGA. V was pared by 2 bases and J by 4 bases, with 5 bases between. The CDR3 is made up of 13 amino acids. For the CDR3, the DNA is TGTGCCAGCAGCTTAGAGGGCACCGGGGAGCTGTTTTTT. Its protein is CASSLEGTGELFF.

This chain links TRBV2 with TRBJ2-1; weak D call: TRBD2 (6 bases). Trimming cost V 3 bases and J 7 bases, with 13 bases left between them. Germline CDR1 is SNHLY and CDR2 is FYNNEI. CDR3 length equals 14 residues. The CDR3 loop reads CASSDTRGPNEQFF. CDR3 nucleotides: TGTGCCAGCAGTGACACGCGGGGACCAAATGAGCAGTTCTTC.

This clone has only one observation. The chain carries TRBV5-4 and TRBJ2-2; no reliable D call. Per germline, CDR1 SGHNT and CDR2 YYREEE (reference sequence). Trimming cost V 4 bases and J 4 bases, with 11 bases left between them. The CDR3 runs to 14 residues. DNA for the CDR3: TGTGCCAGCAGCCCCGCGGTAGGCACCGGGGAGCTGTTTTTT. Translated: CASSPAVGTGELFF. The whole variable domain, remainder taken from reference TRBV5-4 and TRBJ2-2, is ETGVTQSPTHLIKTRGQQVTLRCSSQSGHNTVSWYQQALGQGPQFIFQYYREEENGRGNFPPRFSGLQFPNYSSELNVNALELDDSALYLCASSPAVGTGELFFGEGSRLTVL.

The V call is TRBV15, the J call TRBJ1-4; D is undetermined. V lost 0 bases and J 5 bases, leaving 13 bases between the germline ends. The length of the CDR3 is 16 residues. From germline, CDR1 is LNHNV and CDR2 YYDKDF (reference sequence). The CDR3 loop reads CATSRDLGDPNEKLFF. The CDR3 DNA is TGTGCCACCAGCAGAGATCTAGGAGACCCCAATGAAAAACTGTTTTTT. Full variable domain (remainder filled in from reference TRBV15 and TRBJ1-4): DAMVIQNPRYQVTQFGKPVTLSCSQTLNHNVMYWYQQKSSQAPKLLFHYYDKDFNNEADTPDNFQSRRPNTSFCFLDIRSPGLGDTAMYLCATSRDLGDPNEKLFFGSGTQLSVL.

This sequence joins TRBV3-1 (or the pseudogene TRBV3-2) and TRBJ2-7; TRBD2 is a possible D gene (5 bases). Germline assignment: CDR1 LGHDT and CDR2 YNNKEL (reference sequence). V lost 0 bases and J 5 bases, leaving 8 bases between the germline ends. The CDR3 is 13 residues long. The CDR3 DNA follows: TGTGCCAGCAGCCAAGATCCCGGGGACGAGCAGTACTTC. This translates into CASSQDPGDEQYF.

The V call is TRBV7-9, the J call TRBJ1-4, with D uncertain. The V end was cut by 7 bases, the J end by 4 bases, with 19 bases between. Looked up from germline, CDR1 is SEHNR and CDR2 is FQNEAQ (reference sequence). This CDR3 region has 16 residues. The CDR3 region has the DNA TGTGCCAGCACCACTTTCTCGGCAGGCCTTAATGAAAAACTGTTTTTT. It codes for CASTTFSAGLNEKLFF.

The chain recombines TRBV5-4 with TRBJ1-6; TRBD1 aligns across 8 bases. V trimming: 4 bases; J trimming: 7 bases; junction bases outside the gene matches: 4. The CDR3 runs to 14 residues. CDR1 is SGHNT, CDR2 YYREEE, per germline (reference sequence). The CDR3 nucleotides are TGTGCCAGCAGCCTGGACAGGGTGAATTCACCCCTCCACTTT. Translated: CASSLDRVNSPLHF.

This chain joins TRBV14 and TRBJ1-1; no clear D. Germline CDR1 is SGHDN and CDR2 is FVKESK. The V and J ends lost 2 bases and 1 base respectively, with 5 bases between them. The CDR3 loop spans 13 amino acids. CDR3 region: CASSQLGNTEAFF. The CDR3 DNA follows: TGTGCCAGCAGCCAACTAGGGAACACTGAAGCTTTCTTT.

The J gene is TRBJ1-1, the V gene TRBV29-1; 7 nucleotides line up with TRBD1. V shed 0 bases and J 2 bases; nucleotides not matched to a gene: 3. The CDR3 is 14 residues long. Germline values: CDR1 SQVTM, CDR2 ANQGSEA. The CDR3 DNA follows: TGCAGCGTTGAAGAGGGACAGACAAACACTGAAGCTTTCTTT. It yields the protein CSVEEGQTNTEAFF.

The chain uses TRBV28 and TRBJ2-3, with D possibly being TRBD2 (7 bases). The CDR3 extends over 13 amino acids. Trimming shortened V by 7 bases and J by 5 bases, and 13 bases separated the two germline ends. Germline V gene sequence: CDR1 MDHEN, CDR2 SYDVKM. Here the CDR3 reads CASKRGARDTQYF. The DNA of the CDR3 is TGTGCCAGCAAACGGGGGGCGAGAGATACGCAGTATTTT.

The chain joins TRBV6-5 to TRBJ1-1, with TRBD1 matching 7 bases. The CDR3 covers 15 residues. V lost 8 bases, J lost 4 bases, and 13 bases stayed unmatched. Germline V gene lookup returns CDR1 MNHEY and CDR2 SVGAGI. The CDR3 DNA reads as TGTGCCAGCCGCGAACGACAGGGAGGAGGCACTGAAGCTTTCTTT. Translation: CASRERQGGGTEAFF.

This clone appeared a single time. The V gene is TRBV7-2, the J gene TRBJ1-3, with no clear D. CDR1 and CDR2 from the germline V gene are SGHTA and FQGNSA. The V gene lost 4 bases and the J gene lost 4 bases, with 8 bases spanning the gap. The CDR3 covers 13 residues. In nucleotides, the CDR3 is TGTGCCAGCAGCTCAGCCTCCGGAAACACCATATATTTT. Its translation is CASSSASGNTIYF. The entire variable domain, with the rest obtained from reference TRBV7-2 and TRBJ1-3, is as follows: GAGVSQSPSNKVTEKGKDVELRCDPISGHTALYWYRQSLGQGLEFLIYFQGNSAPDKSGLPSDRFSAERTGGSVSTLTIQRTQQEDSAVYLCASSSASGNTIYFGEGSWLTVV.

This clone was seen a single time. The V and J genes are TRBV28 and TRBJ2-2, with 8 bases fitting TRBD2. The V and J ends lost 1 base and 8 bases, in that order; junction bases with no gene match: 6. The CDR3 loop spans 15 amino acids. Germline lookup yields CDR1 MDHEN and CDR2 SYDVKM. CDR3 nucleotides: TGTGCCAGCAGTTTATCGAGCGGGGGCGAAGGGGAGCTGTTTTTT. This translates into CASSLSSGGEGELFF.

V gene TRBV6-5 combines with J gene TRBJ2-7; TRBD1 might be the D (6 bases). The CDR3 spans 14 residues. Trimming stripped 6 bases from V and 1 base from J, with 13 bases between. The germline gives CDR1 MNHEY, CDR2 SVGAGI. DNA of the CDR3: TGTGCCAGCAGCGAGACAGGAATATCCTACGAGCAGTACTTC. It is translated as CASSETGISYEQYF.

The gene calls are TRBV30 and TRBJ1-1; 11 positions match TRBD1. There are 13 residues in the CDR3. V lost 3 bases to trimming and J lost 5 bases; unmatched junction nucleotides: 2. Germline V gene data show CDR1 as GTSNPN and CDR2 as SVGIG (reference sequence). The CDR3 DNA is TGTGCCTGGAGGGGACAGGGGGGGACTGAAGCTTTCTTT. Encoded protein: CAWRGQGGTEAFF. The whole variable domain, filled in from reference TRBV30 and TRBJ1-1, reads SQTIHQWPATLVQPVGSPLSLECTVEGTSNPNLYWYRQAAGRGLQLLFYSVGIGQISSEVPQNLSASRPQDRQFILSSKKLLLSDSGFYLCAWRGQGGTEAFFGQGTRLTVV.

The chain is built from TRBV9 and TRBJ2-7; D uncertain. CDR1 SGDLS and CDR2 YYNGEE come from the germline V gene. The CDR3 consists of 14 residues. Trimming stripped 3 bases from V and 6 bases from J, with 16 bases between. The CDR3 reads CASSADLTLSEQYF. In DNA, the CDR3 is TGTGCCAGCAGCGCAGACTTAACCCTCTCCGAGCAGTACTTC. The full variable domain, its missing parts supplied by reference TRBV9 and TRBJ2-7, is DSGVTQTPKHLITATGQRVTLRCSPRSGDLSVYWYQQSLDQGLQFLIQYYNGEERAKGNILERFSAQQFPDLHSELNLSSLELGDSALYFCASSADLTLSEQYFGPGTRLTVT.

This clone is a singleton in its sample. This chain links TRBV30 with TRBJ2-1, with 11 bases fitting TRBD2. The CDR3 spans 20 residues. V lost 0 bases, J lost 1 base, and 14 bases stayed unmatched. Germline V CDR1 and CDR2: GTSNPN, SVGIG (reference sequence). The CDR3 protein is CAWSVPQLAGVLGSYNEQFF. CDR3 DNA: TGTGCCTGGAGTGTACCCCAACTAGCGGGAGTCCTCGGTTCCTACAATGAGCAGTTCTTC.

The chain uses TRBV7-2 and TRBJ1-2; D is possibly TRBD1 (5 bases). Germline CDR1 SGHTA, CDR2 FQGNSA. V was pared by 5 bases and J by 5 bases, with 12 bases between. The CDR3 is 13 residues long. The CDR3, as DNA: TGTGCCAGCAGCACAGGCGGACGGTATGGCTACACCTTC. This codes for CASSTGGRYGYTF.

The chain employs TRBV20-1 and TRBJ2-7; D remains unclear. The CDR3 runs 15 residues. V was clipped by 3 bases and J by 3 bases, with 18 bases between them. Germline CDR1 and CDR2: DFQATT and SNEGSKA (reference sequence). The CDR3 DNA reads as TGCAGTGCTAGTGATGTAGGCAGGTTTAACTACGAGCAGTACTTC. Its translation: CSASDVGRFNYEQYF.

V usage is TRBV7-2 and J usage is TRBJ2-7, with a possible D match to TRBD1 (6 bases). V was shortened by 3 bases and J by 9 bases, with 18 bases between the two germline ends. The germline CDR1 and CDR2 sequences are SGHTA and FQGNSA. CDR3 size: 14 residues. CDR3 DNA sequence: TGTGCCAGCAGCTTGGGTCACAGGGCCGAGAGGCAGTACTTC. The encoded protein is CASSLGHRAERQYF.

The CDR3 nucleotides are TGTGCCAGCAAGTTCTCCGGACAGTACACTGAAGCTTTCTTT. This translates into CASKFSGQYTEAFF. The chain recombines TRBV6-5 with TRBJ1-1, with a possible D match to TRBD1 (6 bases). From germline, CDR1 is MNHEY and CDR2 SVGAGI. Trimming took off 7 bases at V and 3 bases at J, with 15 bases between the two ends. The CDR3 covers 14 residues.

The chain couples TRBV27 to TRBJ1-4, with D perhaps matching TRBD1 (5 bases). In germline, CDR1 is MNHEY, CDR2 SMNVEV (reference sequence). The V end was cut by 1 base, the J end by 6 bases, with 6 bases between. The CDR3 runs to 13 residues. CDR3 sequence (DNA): TGTGCCAGCAGTTTATGGGGGGATGAAAAACTGTTTTTT. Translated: CASSLWGDEKLFF.

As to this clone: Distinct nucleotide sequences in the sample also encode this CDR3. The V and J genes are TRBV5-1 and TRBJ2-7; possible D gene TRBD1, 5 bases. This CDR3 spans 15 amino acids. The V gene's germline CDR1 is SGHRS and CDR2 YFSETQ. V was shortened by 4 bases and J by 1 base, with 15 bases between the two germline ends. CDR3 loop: CASSLNTGLSYEQYF. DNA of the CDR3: TGCGCCAGCAGCCTCAACACAGGCCTGTCCTACGAGCAGTACTTC.

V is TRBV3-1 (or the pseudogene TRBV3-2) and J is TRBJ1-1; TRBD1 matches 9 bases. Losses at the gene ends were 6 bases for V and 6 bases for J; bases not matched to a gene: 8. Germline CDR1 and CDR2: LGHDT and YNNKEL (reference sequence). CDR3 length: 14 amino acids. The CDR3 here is CASSKGQGIPEAFF. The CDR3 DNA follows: TGTGCCAGCAGTAAAGGACAGGGGATACCTGAAGCTTTCTTT.

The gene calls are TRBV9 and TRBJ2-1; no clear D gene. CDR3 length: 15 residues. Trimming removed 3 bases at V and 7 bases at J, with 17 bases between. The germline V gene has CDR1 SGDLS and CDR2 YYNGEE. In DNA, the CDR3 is TGTGCCAGCAGCGCTCCGACTCCAATGGCGAATGAGCAGTTCTTC. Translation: CASSAPTPMANEQFF.

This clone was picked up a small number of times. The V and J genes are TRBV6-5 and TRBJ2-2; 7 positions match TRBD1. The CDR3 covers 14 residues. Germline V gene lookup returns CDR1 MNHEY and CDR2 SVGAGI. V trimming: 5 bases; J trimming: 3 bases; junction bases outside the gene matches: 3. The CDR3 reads CASSRDSDTGELFF. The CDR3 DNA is TGTGCCAGCAGTAGGGACAGTGACACCGGGGAGCTGTTTTTT.

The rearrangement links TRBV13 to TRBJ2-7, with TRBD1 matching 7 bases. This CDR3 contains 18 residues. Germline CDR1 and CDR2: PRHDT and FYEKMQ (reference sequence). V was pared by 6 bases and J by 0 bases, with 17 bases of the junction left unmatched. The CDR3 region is CASRIEAGGRDSSYEQYF. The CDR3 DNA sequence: TGTGCCAGCAGAATAGAGGCAGGGGGTAGAGACTCCTCCTACGAGCAGTACTTC.

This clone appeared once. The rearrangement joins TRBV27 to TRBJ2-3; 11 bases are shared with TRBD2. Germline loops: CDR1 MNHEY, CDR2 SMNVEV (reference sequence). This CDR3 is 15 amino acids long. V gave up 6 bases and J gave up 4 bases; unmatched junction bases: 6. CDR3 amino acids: CASRLLAGGPDTQYF. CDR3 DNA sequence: TGTGCCAGCAGACTGCTAGCGGGGGGCCCAGATACGCAGTATTTT.